This TCR beta chain derives from a study of response to subunit inactivated influenza vaccine. Using its own MiXCR run on the RT-PCR reads, TCRdb lists one record per CDR3 protein. The sample has hundreds of thousands of distinct CDR3 sequences; approximately 7.7% are singletons. This clonotype was observed a handful of times. Its antigen is not identified. The germline gives CDR1 MNHEY, CDR2 SMNVEV (reference sequence). V gave up 5 bases and J gave up 3 bases; unmatched junction bases: 12. The CDR3 runs to 17 residues. The study's findings and limits: It was suggested by the authors that few new T cells are recruited by each seasonal influenza vaccination.

This rearrangement joins TRBV27 to TRBJ2-3; 9 bases map to TRBD2. This TCR derives from a man aged 50 to 69 who received an inactivated influenza vaccine. The sequencing here drew on PBMCs from blood, taken about 23 months after vaccination. CDR3 amino acids: CASSKQPSGGLTDTQYF. CDR3 bases: TGTGCCAGCAGTAAACAGCCGAGCGGGGGGTTAACAGATACGCAGTATTTT.